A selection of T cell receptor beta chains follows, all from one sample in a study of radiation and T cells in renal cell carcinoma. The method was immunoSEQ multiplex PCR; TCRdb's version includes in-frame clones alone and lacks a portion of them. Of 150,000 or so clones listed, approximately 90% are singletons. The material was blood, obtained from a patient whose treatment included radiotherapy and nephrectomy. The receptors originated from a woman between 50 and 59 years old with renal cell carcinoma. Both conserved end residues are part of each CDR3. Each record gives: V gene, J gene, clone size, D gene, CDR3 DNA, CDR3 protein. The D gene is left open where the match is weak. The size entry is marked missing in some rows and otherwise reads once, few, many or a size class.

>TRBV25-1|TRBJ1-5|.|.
TGTGCCAGCAGCCCGCGGGGCCGGCAGCCCCAGCATTTT
CASSPRGRQPQHF
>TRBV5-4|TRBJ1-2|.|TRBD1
TGTGCCAGCAGTCTGGTAGCCAGGACAGGGGGCGGCTACACCTTC
CASSLVARTGGGYTF
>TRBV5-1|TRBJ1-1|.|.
TGCGCCAGCAGCCCCTGGACGGGCGGGGACACTGAAGCTTTCTTT
CASSPWTGGDTEAFF
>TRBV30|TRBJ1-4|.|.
TGTGCCTGGAGTGTAGGGTCAGCAACTAATGAAAAACTGTTTTTT
CAWSVGSATNEKLFF
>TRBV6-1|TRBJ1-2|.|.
TGTGCCAGCAGTGAAGATCGTGTTGGCTACACCTTC
CASSEDRVGYTF
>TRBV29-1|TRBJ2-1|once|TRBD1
TGCAGCGTTGGGAGGGGACAGGGGAATGAGCAGTTCTTC
CSVGRGQGNEQFF
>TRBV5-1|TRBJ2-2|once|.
TGCGCCAGCAGCTTAGGTAACACCGGGGAGCTGTTTTTT
CASSLGNTGELFF
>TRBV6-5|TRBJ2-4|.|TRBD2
TGTGCCAGCGGATATTCGGGGGGATCCAAAAACATTCAGTACTTC
CASGYSGGSKNIQYF
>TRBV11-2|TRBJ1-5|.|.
TGTGCCAGCAGCTTAGCAGGGTCTGGTCAGCCCCAGCATTTT
CASSLAGSGQPQHF
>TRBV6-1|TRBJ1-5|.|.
TGTGCCAGCAGGGAGAGTAGCAATCAGCCCCAGCATTTT
CASRESSNQPQHF
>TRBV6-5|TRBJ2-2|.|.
TGTGCCAGCAGTTACGTCCAGGGGTTCTCCGGGGAGCTGTTTTTT
CASSYVQGFSGELFF
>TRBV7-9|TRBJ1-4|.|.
TGTGCCAGCAGTCTCGCAAGGACTAATGAAAAACTGTTTTTT
CASSLARTNEKLFF
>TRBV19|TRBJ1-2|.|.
TGTGCCAGTAGCAACCTGGGCGGCTACTATGGCTACACCTTC
CASSNLGGYYGYTF